Here is one T cell receptor (beta chain) with its context. Its antigen is as yet unknown. Measured with immunoSEQ multiplex PCR; TCRdb has only the in-frame clones, and not every one. The data show 100,000 to 150,000 clones, 75% to 90% seen once. The sample comes from a study of T cell responses to AZD1222 COVID-19 vaccine. The CDR3 is made up of 14 amino acids. Trimming shortened V by 1 base and J by 11 bases, and 15 bases separated the two germline ends. Germline CDR1 and CDR2: SEHNR and FQNEAQ (reference sequence). Overall study results and limits: Mostly white British, mostly female donors; authors suggested clonal diversity may be underestimated. When two AZD1222 doses had been given, Spike-specific TCR breadth and depth rose.

Source: peripheral blood, taken on day 0 of AZD1222 vaccination. V is TRBV7-9 and J is TRBJ2-1, with a possible D match to TRBD1 (6 bases). The sequence was collected from an adult in good health. For the CDR3, the DNA is TGTGCCAGCAGCTTAGGAGGCCAGACAGGTCAGCAGTTCTTC. Its protein is CASSLGGQTGQQFF. The full variable domain, with the rest looked up from reference TRBV7-9 and TRBJ2-1, is DTGVSQNPRHKITKRGQNVTFRCDPISEHNRLYWYRQTLGQGPEFLTYFQNEAQLEKSRLLSDRFSAERPKGSFSTLEIQRTEQGDSAMYLCASSLGGQTGQQFFGPGTRLTVL.